Listed here are 3 T cell receptor beta chains from one sample, sequenced in a study of spatial heterogeneity in lung cancer. TCRdb reanalysed the 5' RACE reads using MiXCR and keeps one entry per CDR3 protein. The sample holds fewer than 15,000 distinct CDR3 sequences, about 5.6% seen once. Time point of the sample: sample taken at primary tumor resection. Researchers sequenced whole RNA taken from tumor, nontumor lung or frozen PBMC without sorting. This specimen was lung tumor tissue, taken at surgery. The receptors originated from a human donor with early-stage non-small cell lung cancer.

This clonotype was counted many times. This beta chain is a stray sequence in a library constructed for alpha chains; its clone size is not meaningful. The CDR3 sequence is CASSYPQREGPTQYF. As DNA, the CDR3 is TGTGCCAGCAGTTACCCCCAGCGGGAGGGCCCTACGCAGTATTTT. The chain combines TRBV6-6 with TRBJ2-3; 10 bases are a match to TRBD2. The germline CDR1 and CDR2 sequences are MNHNY and SVGAGI (reference sequence). J lost 8 bases, V lost 2 bases, and 7 bases had no gene match. The CDR3 contains 15 residues.

This clonotype was picked up many times. Because the library targeted alpha chains, this beta chain is an off-target read whose size means little. The chain recombines TRBV14 with TRBJ2-7; 9 nucleotides line up with TRBD2. The germline gives CDR1 SGHDN, CDR2 FVKESK. J was trimmed by 0 bases and V by 4 bases; bases with no gene match: 1. The CDR3 covers 14 residues. The CDR3 DNA sequence: TGTGCCAGCAGCCTTAGCGGGAGCTCCTACGAGCAGTACGTC. This encodes CASSLSGSSYEQYV.

In this sample, this clonotype turned up many times. In a library made to pick up alpha chains, this beta chain is a stray read with a size that means little. The V call is TRBV24-1, the J call TRBJ2-1; TRBD2 matches 10 bases. V gave up 3 bases and J gave up 3 bases; unmatched junction bases: 4. Germline-derived CDR1 and CDR2 are KGHDR and SFDVKD. This CDR3 is built from 16 residues. In DNA form, the CDR3 reads TGTGCCACCAGTGATCGGACTAGCGGATTCTACAATGAGCAGTTCTTC. Translating gives CATSDRTSGFYNEQFF.